Listed below are T cell receptor beta chains from one sample, sequenced in a study of T cells expressing NK-cell markers. Following a re-call of the 5' RACE reads, TCRdb has one entry per CDR3 protein and lacks DNA. The listing records about 460,000 distinct CDR3 sequences. Input material: blood T cells: a sorted CD56 or NKG2C T cell subset, CD4+ or CD8+ T cells, or bulk PBMC T cells (not recorded which). The receptors here all came from a woman aged 45-60 years in good health. Each CDR3 is given with its conserved first and last residue.

TRBV24-1	TRBJ1-2	CATSDPTTGGGVHGYTF
TRBV5-1	TRBJ2-6	CASLPQAGANVLTF
TRBV14	TRBJ2-1	CASSQRQGANLYNEQFF
TRBV12-5	TRBJ2-2	CASLPLAGGPIGELFF
TRBV10-2	TRBJ1-2	CATTESYGYTF
TRBV7-9	TRBJ2-7	CASSLGENEQYF
TRBV10-2	TRBJ2-2	CASTQGNTGELFF
TRBV5-1	TRBJ2-6	CASSPRGSGRSSSGANVLTF
TRBV29-1	TRBJ2-5	CSVEELAVGGTQYF
TRBV12-3/TRBV12-4	TRBJ2-7	CASSGTGYEQYF
TRBV7-9	TRBJ2-5	CASSSYLTGQETQYF
TRBV5-1	TRBJ2-1	CASWGTHYNEQFF
TRBV5-6	TRBJ2-6	CASSRKLGAGANVLTF
TRBV5-5	TRBJ2-7	CASSPIQQGGSYEQYF
TRBV20-1	TRBJ2-5	CSAPRGWRETQYF
TRBV9	TRBJ2-3	CASSVGLGTTDTQYF
TRBV6-5	TRBJ1-1	CASSYSGQGFVEAFF
TRBV5-5	TRBJ2-2	CASSLREQPANTGELFF
TRBV4-1	TRBJ1-1	CASSQVAMVGKAFF
TRBV7-9	TRBJ1-5	CASSLLGQSNQPQHF
TRBV21-1	TRBJ2-1	CASSELAGGPIEQFF
TRBV20-1	TRBJ1-2	CSARDETGGGGYTF
TRBV5-5	TRBJ2-1	CASSVTGTGVGVNNEQFF
TRBV15	TRBJ2-7	CATSTQGSITYEQYF